One and the same sample provided the 22 T cell receptor beta chains below, sequenced in a study of beta chain features in type 1 diabetes (dated by TCRdb to between 2017 and 2018). Library generation was performed with the immunoSEQ multiplex PCR assay. The High Capacity cDNA Reverse Transcription Kit was used to reverse transcribe all of the isolated RNA, meaning that expressed TCRB transcripts were what got sequenced. TCRdb provides this immuneACCESS table in a form limited to in-frame rearrangements. Some clones are lacking; in checked studies, under half of them reflect an unresolved V gene, and why the rest are absent is not known. The sample table holds hundreds of thousands of clones, of which 15% were seen once. The ten most abundant clones make up 0.093% of the sample. Sample: naive CD4+ T cells from blood. The sample's cell subset or site label is to be understood as: true naive CD4+ T cells. The receptors shown here come from a man aged 18-30 years in good health.

The rearrangement joins TRBV4-3 to TRBJ1-1; D gene unclear. V dropped 1 base and J dropped 0 bases, with 9 bases sitting between them. Germline V lookup: CDR1 LGHNA, CDR2 YSLEER. The CDR3 contains 15 residues. The CDR3 sequence: CASSQVTRMNTEAFF. The CDR3 DNA reads as TGCGCCAGCAGCCAAGTGACTCGAATGAACACTGAAGCTTTCTTT.

This clone was recorded a few times. The chain is built from TRBV29-1 and TRBJ1-5, with D possibly TRBD1 on 6 matching bases. CDR3 length: 13 amino acids. The ends were cut back, 4 bases at V and 7 bases at J, with 14 bases in the middle. Germline V gene sequence: CDR1 SQVTM, CDR2 ANQGSEA. The DNA of the CDR3 is TGCAGCGTTGCGGACAGCGGAAAGCAGCCCCAGCATTTT. This codes for CSVADSGKQPQHF.

The rearrangement links TRBV5-1 to TRBJ1-1, with D possibly being TRBD1 (5 bases). Germline V gene sequence: CDR1 SGHRS, CDR2 YFSETQ. The V and J ends lost 4 bases and 1 base respectively, with 11 bases between them. The CDR3 totals 14 residues. CDR3 in DNA: TGCGCCAGCAGCGCAGGGCTCAGGAACACTGAAGCTTTCTTT. Its translation is CASSAGLRNTEAFF.

The rearrangement links TRBV9 to TRBJ1-6; perhaps TRBD1 as D (5 bases). V was clipped by 1 base and J by 15 bases, with 14 bases between them. This CDR3 has 13 residues. Germline CDR1 is SGDLS and CDR2 is YYNGEE. This CDR3 is CASSVPGTGLLHF. The CDR3, as DNA: TGTGCCAGCAGCGTACCCGGGACCGGCCTCCTCCACTTT.

The V gene is TRBV29-1, the J gene TRBJ1-2, with D unclear. CDR3 length: 13 amino acids. Trimming removed 5 bases at V and 4 bases at J, with 14 bases between. Germline V gene data show CDR1 as SQVTM and CDR2 as ANQGSEA. Written as DNA, the CDR3 is TGCAGCGTTCTAGGACGGGCCTTCTATGGCTACACCTTC. Protein: CSVLGRAFYGYTF.

This sequence joins TRBV7-2 and TRBJ2-7, with D possibly called TRBD1 or TRBD2 (5 bases each). This CDR3 region has 14 residues. Germline CDR1 SGHTA, CDR2 FQGNSA. V was shortened by 1 base and J by 2 bases, with 9 bases between the two germline ends. The CDR3 bases are TGTGCCAGCAGCTTAGGGGACGGCGCCTACGAGCAGTACTTC. This codes for CASSLGDGAYEQYF.

The chain links TRBV21-1 to TRBJ2-7; the DNA was not used to check the table's D call, TRBD2. TRBV21-1 is marked as a pseudogene. The length of the CDR3 is 16 residues. The CDR3 DNA sequence: TGTGCCAGCAGCAAAGTAAAACGGACTAGCGATTACGAGCAGTACTTC. Residues: CASSKVKRTSDYEQYF.

The chain uses TRBV18 and TRBJ1-5; maybe TRBD1 (5 bases). V was shortened by 2 bases and J by 7 bases, with 18 bases between the two germline ends. There are 16 residues in the CDR3. The germline V gene has CDR1 KGHSH and CDR2 LQKENI. CDR3 DNA: TGTGCCAGCTCACCAGCTATAGTGTGGGGGAACCAGCCCCAGCATTTT. It codes for CASSPAIVWGNQPQHF.

The chain links TRBV7-2 to TRBJ1-2; 9 nucleotides agree with TRBD1. The CDR3 has 15 amino acids. Germline CDR1 and CDR2: SGHTA and FQGNSA. With V trimmed by 5 bases and J by 4 bases, 8 bases remained unmatched. For the CDR3, the DNA is TGTGCCAGCAGCCCTTGGGGACAGGGAGTCTATGGCTACACCTTC. Translating gives CASSPWGQGVYGYTF.

This clone turned up a few times. The chain uses TRBV29-1 and TRBJ2-5; D unclear. Trimming cost V 1 base and J 5 bases, with 8 bases left between them. CDR1 and CDR2 from the germline V gene are SQVTM and ANQGSEA. CDR3 size: 12 residues. CDR3 protein: CSVEGQLETQYF. The CDR3 DNA reads as TGCAGCGTTGAAGGCCAGCTGGAGACCCAGTACTTC.

This clone was picked up a small number of times. The CDR3 bases are TGCGCCAGCAGCCGGGGACAGGGGAGCGAGCAGTACTTC. Its translation is CASSRGQGSEQYF. The genes are TRBV4-3 and TRBJ2-7, with TRBD1 matching over 10 bases. The germline gives CDR1 LGHNA, CDR2 YSLEER. After removal of 4 bases from V and 6 bases from J, the junction contained 3 bases not matched to a gene. This CDR3 is built from 13 residues.

This rearrangement joins TRBV5-4 to TRBJ1-2; TRBD1 matches 7 bases. The CDR3 sequence is 14 residues long. V dropped 3 bases and J dropped 2; count of bases not matched to a gene: 4. Germline V gene data show CDR1 as SGHNT and CDR2 as YYREEE (reference sequence). The CDR3 coding sequence is TGTGCCAGCAGCTGGGGGACAGAAAACTATGGCTACACCTTC. Protein: CASSWGTENYGYTF.

This clone was seen only a few times. This chain links TRBV19 with TRBJ1-2; possible D gene TRBD1, 5 bases. CDR3 length: 16 residues. Germline V gene sequence: CDR1 LNHDA, CDR2 SQIVND (reference sequence). Trimming removed 6 bases at V and 8 bases at J, with 25 bases between. The CDR3 reads CASSHRIGTTPVGYTF. DNA of the CDR3: TGTGCCAGTAGCCACCGAATTGGGACTACACCTGTAGGCTACACCTTC. Using reference TRBV19 and TRBJ1-2 for the parts outside the CDR3, the full variable domain is DGGITQSPKYLFRKEGQNVTLSCEQNLNHDAMYWYRQDPGQGLRLIYYSQIVNDFQKGDIAEGYSVSREKKESFPLTVTSAQKNPTAFYLCASSHRIGTTPVGYTFGSGTRLTVV.

This clone was observed a handful of times. The J gene is TRBJ2-7, the V gene TRBV6-6, with no clear D. CDR3 size: 14 residues. V was trimmed by 2 bases and J by 2 bases, leaving 10 bases between them. Looked up from germline, CDR1 is MNHNY and CDR2 is SVGAGI (reference sequence). The CDR3, as DNA: TGTGCCAGCAGTTACAGATATTCCCCCTACGAGCAGTACTTC. This translates into CASSYRYSPYEQYF.

In its sample, this clone was seen a few times. This sequence joins TRBV7-8 and TRBJ1-5; unclear D gene. Trimming pared 1 base from V and 6 bases from J, leaving 22 bases between. The CDR3 spans 18 residues. Germline CDR1 and CDR2: SGHVS and FQNEAQ. The chain's CDR3 is CASSLGYRAGGRVQPQHF. DNA of the CDR3: TGTGCCAGCAGCTTAGGGTACCGGGCAGGCGGACGGGTTCAGCCCCAGCATTTT.

The chain couples TRBV25-1 to TRBJ2-5; D is tentatively TRBD1 or TRBD2 (6 bases each). TRBJ2-7 explains the end of the DNA better; the J call may be wrong. Germline V gene sequence: CDR1 MGHDK, CDR2 SYGVNS. The length of the CDR3 is 14 residues. The DNA for the CDR3 is TGTGCCAGCACTCCAGGGGCGGGGTACTACGAGCAGTACTTC. Protein: CASTPGAGYYEQYF.

The chain carries TRBV7-9 and TRBJ2-5, with D perhaps being TRBD1 or TRBD2 (5 bases each). Germline values: CDR1 SEHNR, CDR2 FQNEAQ (reference sequence). V was clipped by 5 bases and J by 11 bases, with 21 bases between them. This CDR3 is 14 amino acids long. Here the CDR3 reads CASSPGSTWERQYF. CDR3 DNA sequence: TGTGCCAGCAGCCCAGGGAGTACGTGGGAGAGGCAGTACTTC.

This clone was seen a handful of times. The chain recombines TRBV4-1 with TRBJ2-5; TRBD1 aligns across 12 bases. Germline CDR1 reads MGHRA; CDR2 reads YSYEKL. The CDR3 covers 16 residues. With 1 base clipped from V and 5 bases from J, the junction kept 5 bases outside the gene matches. CDR3 sequence reads: CASSQGDRGHGETQYF. CDR3 sequence (DNA): TGCGCCAGCAGCCAAGGGGACAGGGGGCATGGGGAGACCCAGTACTTC.

This chain uses TRBV5-6 with TRBJ1-1; 9 bases are shared with TRBD1. Germline V CDR1 and CDR2: SGHDT, YYEEEE. CDR3 length: 14 residues. V was pared by 4 bases and J by 10 bases, with 11 bases of the junction left unmatched. DNA of the CDR3: TGTGCCAGCAGCCAACAGGGGGCTACAACGGGAGCTTTCTTT. Protein product: CASSQQGATTGAFF.

The chain joins TRBV19 to TRBJ1-4; no firm D call. Germline CDR1 and CDR2: LNHDA and SQIVND (reference sequence). CDR3 length: 15 residues. Trimming stripped 3 bases from V and 10 bases from J, with 18 bases between. The CDR3: CASSIGALLGSKLFF. The CDR3 DNA reads as TGTGCCAGTAGTATCGGCGCCCTCCTAGGGTCAAAACTGTTTTTT.

This clone was counted only a few times. The chain joins TRBV7-3 to TRBJ2-1, with TRBD2 as a possible D gene (6 bases). Germline CDR1 SGHTA, CDR2 FQGTGA. The germline V and J ends were trimmed by 5 bases and 10 bases, with 15 bases remaining between them. The CDR3 is 13 residues long. The CDR3 nucleotides read TGTGCCAGCAGCGCAGGGACTCCCCCAGAGCAGTTCTTC. It yields the protein CASSAGTPPEQFF.

This clone turned up a few times. V usage is TRBV5-4 and J usage is TRBJ2-3, with 8 bases that match TRBD2. Germline values: CDR1 SGHNT, CDR2 YYREEE (reference sequence). This CDR3 comprises 15 residues. V lost 4 bases, J lost 0 bases, and 4 bases stayed unmatched. CDR3 coding DNA: TGTGCCAGCAGCCTTAGCGGGATTAGCACAGATACGCAGTATTTT. Its protein is CASSLSGISTDTQYF.